This TCR beta chain came from a study of response to subunit inactivated influenza vaccine. This clonotype was counted at least ten times. The antigen is unknown. Via MiXCR, TCRdb re-called the RT-PCR reads, giving one row per CDR3 protein. The sample consists of about 480,000 distinct CDR3 sequences, about 25% of them appearing once. Study-wide results and limits: The study's authors posited that every seasonal influenza vaccination enlists few new T cells.

V was pared by 10 bases and J by 10 bases, with 22 bases between. The CDR3 loop spans 14 amino acids. In germline, CDR1 is MNHEY, CDR2 SVGEGT. This TCR was sampled from a man aged 45 to 65 who received an inactivated influenza vaccine. The specimen was CD4+ T cells sorted from PBMCs, collected around 5 days after vaccination. The chain employs TRBV6-2 or TRBV6-3 and TRBJ1-4; unclear D gene. CDR3 sequence (DNA): TGTGCCACCTCCAACGGACCGAGTGAAGGAAAACTGTTTTTT. As protein: CATSNGPSEGKLFF.